Following are 9 T cell receptor beta chains from one sample sequenced in a study of T cells in Graves' hyperthyroidism and ophthalmopathy (dated by TCRdb to the late 2010s). Library preparation employed multiplex PCR. Sequencing instrument: Illumina HiSeq 2000. The TCR beta CDR3 regions were amplified from the RNA transcripts. For the first round of RT-PCR on the TCR CDR3, the HTBI primer set was used together with the Qiagen OneStep RT-PCR kit. TCRdb trimmed the raw reads at Q25, called clones with MiXCR and kept productive beta chains. Here each entry gathers all rows of one CDR3 protein and keeps the most common genes and DNA. This sample comprises about 610,000 distinct CDR3 sequences, roughly 14% of them detected only once. The ten largest clones add up to 3.5% to 4.5% of the sample. Material for sequencing was blood. All receptors derive from a woman aged 40 to 50 with Graves' ophthalmopathy.

The chain employs TRBV6-1 and TRBJ2-7; possible D gene TRBD2, 5 bases. Germline CDR1 is MNHNS and CDR2 is SASEGT. CDR3 length: 12 residues. Trimming took off 8 bases at V and 7 bases at J, with 15 bases between the two ends. This CDR3 reads CASGRYTGEQYF. The CDR3 DNA is TGTGCCAGCGGGCGATATACGGGGGAGCAGTACTTC.

This clonotype came up many times. The gene calls are TRBV20-1 and TRBJ2-5, with D perhaps matching TRBD2 (6 bases). Germline values: CDR1 DFQATT, CDR2 SNEGSKA (reference sequence). Trimming left V 3 bases short and J 4 bases short, with 15 bases between. The CDR3 consists of 14 residues. DNA of the CDR3: TGCAGTGCTAGCCCACCGGGGGTAGCAGAGACCCAGTACTTC. Amino acid sequence: CSASPPGVAETQYF.

This clonotype showed up many times. The chain combines TRBV15 with TRBJ2-6; D is unclear. CDR1 is LNHNV and CDR2 is YYDKDF in the germline V gene (reference sequence). The CDR3 spans 17 residues. The V end was cut by 0 bases, the J end by 0 bases, with 9 bases between. The CDR3 spells CATSRDVAPSGANVLTF. The DNA for the CDR3 is TGTGCCACCAGCAGAGATGTGGCCCCCTCTGGGGCCAACGTCCTGACTTTC.

This clonotype was observed at least ten times. The chain couples TRBV6-2 or TRBV6-3 to TRBJ1-5; 10 bases map to TRBD1. CDR1 MNHEY and CDR2 SVGEGT come from the germline V gene. After removal of 1 base from V and 3 bases from J, the junction contained 9 bases not matched to a gene. This CDR3 comprises 18 residues. CDR3 amino acids: CASSYFPGTGVYNQPQHF. The CDR3 nucleotides are TGTGCCAGCAGTTACTTCCCGGGGACAGGGGTATACAATCAGCCCCAGCATTTT.

This clonotype came up many times. This chain uses TRBV19 with TRBJ1-2; TRBD1 matches at 8 bases. Unmatched junction bases numbered 10, after V lost 10 bases and J lost 3 bases. The CDR3 extends over 14 amino acids. Looked up from germline, CDR1 is LNHDA and CDR2 is SQIVND (reference sequence). The CDR3 is CATSPMGQDYGYTF. CDR3 DNA sequence: TGTGCCACCTCCCCGATGGGACAGGACTATGGCTACACCTTC.

The sample holds many counts of this clonotype. V is TRBV7-2 and J is TRBJ2-7; 9 bases align to TRBD2. CDR1 and CDR2 (germline): SGHTA, FQGNSA. V lost 2 bases to trimming and J lost 5 bases; unmatched junction nucleotides: 4. This CDR3 region has 14 residues. The CDR3 DNA sequence: TGTGCCAGCAGCTTATTTCCTAGCGGGAACGAGCAGTACTTC. It specifies CASSLFPSGNEQYF.

This clonotype has ten or more counts. This chain uses TRBV9 with TRBJ2-6, with D uncertain. Per the germline V gene, CDR1 is SGDLS and CDR2 is YYNGEE. The CDR3 is 17 amino acids. V was shortened by 0 bases and J by 4 bases, with 14 bases between the two germline ends. The CDR3 here is CASSVEAGPLGANVLTF. The CDR3 bases are TGTGCCAGCAGCGTAGAAGCCGGTCCCCTCGGGGCCAACGTCCTGACTTTC.

This clonotype was counted many times. This chain connects TRBV30 to TRBJ2-5; 8 nucleotides line up with TRBD2. V dropped 2 bases and J dropped 2; count of bases not matched to a gene: 7. CDR3 length: 15 residues. Germline V gene lookup returns CDR1 GTSNPN and CDR2 SVGIG (reference sequence). CDR3 sequence: CAWSTKLAGQETQYF. CDR3 nucleotides: TGTGCCTGGAGTACTAAGTTAGCGGGACAAGAGACCCAGTACTTC.

This clonotype was counted many times. The chain is built from TRBV12-3 or TRBV12-4 and TRBJ2-6, with D perhaps TRBD2 (6 bases). This CDR3 is 15 amino acids long. V was shortened by 5 bases and J by 0 bases, with 8 bases between the two germline ends. CDR3 sequence reads: CASSKDYSGANVLTF. DNA for the CDR3: TGTGCCAGCAGTAAGGACTACTCTGGGGCCAACGTCCTGACTTTC.